Many counts were recorded for the clone carrying this T cell receptor beta chain. Its antigen remains unidentified. This sample stems from a study of T cells after yellow fever vaccination. Across the whole study: Libraries from low-cell-number fractions were prepared with the SMART-Seq v4 Ultra Low Input RNA kit. Study-level findings and limits: At around 95% for CD4 and about 88% for CD8, most primary-vaccination clones showed up again after the booster. By day 5 rather than day 15, the secondary response had peaked, though it was weaker.

The CDR3 loop spans 16 amino acids. Trimming removed 1 base from V and 4 bases from J, with 16 bases in between. The 5'RACE template-switching step produced TCR cDNA and added a universal primer site and UMIs. MiXCR, run by TCRdb on the 5' RACE reads, gives a single entry per CDR3 protein. Of roughly 150,000 distinct CDR3 sequences in the sample, about 7% were seen once. The J gene is TRBJ1-1, the V gene TRBV12-3 or TRBV12-4; possibly TRBD1 for D (6 bases). The sample here was CD4+ T cells sorted from PBMCs, taken 5 to 6 days after the first yellow fever vaccination. The source is a young man who received the YFV17D yellow fever vaccine. The CDR3 here is CASSLVGGPGATEAFF. CDR3 DNA: TGTGCCAGCAGTTTAGTGGGGGGGCCCGGGGCCACTGAAGCTTTCTTT.